A selection of T cell receptor beta chains follows, all from one sample in a study of Ad26.COV2.S vaccination and SARS-CoV-2 variants. TCRdb keeps only in-frame clones here, not all; method: immunoSEQ multiplex PCR. Of fewer than 900,000 clones in the sample, roughly 90% are singletons; the top ten hold 1.5%. The sample in question was peripheral blood, obtained in a trial of Ad26.COV2.S vaccine versus placebo. The receptor set was obtained from a person aged 18-60 years who received the Ad26.COV2.S COVID-19 vaccine or a placebo. CDR3s include the opening cysteine and the closing phenylalanine or tryptophan.

j_gene: TRBJ1-1
v_gene: TRBV5-1
CDR3aa: CASSLQGDTEAFF

j_gene: TRBJ1-6
v_gene: TRBV4-2
CDR3aa: CASSQVTGNLDSPLHF

j_gene: TRBJ2-5
v_gene: TRBV7-2
CDR3aa: CASSLGATNYQETQYF

j_gene: TRBJ1-1
v_gene: TRBV5-1
CDR3aa: CASSWRGHDNTEAFF

j_gene: TRBJ2-7
v_gene: TRBV19
CDR3aa: CASSVRGPYEQYF

j_gene: TRBJ2-2
v_gene: TRBV30
CDR3aa: CAWRSRGLGTGELFF

j_gene: TRBJ2-7
v_gene: TRBV11-2
CDR3aa: CASSFELGKGSYEQYF

j_gene: TRBJ2-6
v_gene: TRBV13
CDR3aa: CASSFSISGANVLTF

j_gene: TRBJ2-3
v_gene: TRBV3-1/TRBV3-2
CDR3aa: CASSPRGGSTDTQYF

j_gene: TRBJ2-3
v_gene: TRBV11-2
CDR3aa: CASSKGLAGGSTDTQYF

j_gene: TRBJ2-2
v_gene: TRBV2
CDR3aa: CASSISGGGELFF

j_gene: TRBJ2-2
v_gene: TRBV18
CDR3aa: CASSPESGVGELFF

j_gene: TRBJ1-5
v_gene: TRBV2
CDR3aa: CASSEALIGNYQPQHF

j_gene: TRBJ1-1
v_gene: TRBV18
CDR3aa: CASSPRQGLDTEAFF

j_gene: TRBJ2-7
v_gene: TRBV6-5
CDR3aa: CASGQPYEQYF

j_gene: TRBJ2-7
v_gene: TRBV6-5
CDR3aa: CASSYGVPYEQYF

j_gene: TRBJ2-3
v_gene: TRBV19
CDR3aa: CASSIATGADTQYF

j_gene: TRBJ2-2
v_gene: TRBV27
CDR3aa: CASSLSLTSGFIGELFF

j_gene: TRBJ1-1
v_gene: TRBV7-9
CDR3aa: CASSPGGRTEAFF

j_gene: TRBJ2-3
v_gene: TRBV6-6
CDR3aa: CASSNGQVSTDTQYF

j_gene: TRBJ1-4
v_gene: TRBV11-2
CDR3aa: CASSFGAHEKLFF

j_gene: TRBJ2-7
v_gene: TRBV29-1
CDR3aa: CSVEDGLAGGGEQYF

j_gene: TRBJ2-7
v_gene: TRBV6-5
CDR3aa: CASSYSGQGAYEQYF

j_gene: TRBJ2-2
v_gene: TRBV13
CDR3aa: CASSLGLQPGELFF

j_gene: TRBJ1-1
v_gene: TRBV6-5
CDR3aa: CASSYSVGGMNTEAFF

j_gene: TRBJ2-7
v_gene: TRBV11-2
CDR3aa: CASSLRLAGGISYEQYF

j_gene: TRBJ1-2
v_gene: TRBV4-1
CDR3aa: CASSQTTVNYGYTF

j_gene: TRBJ2-2
v_gene: TRBV5-1
CDR3aa: CASSLRTSGSSTGELFF

j_gene: TRBJ2-7
v_gene: TRBV14
CDR3aa: CASSQGERSYEQYF

j_gene: TRBJ2-2
v_gene: TRBV9
CDR3aa: CASSLWGGQGNGELFF

j_gene: TRBJ1-1
v_gene: TRBV7-3
CDR3aa: CASSLFRDTEAFF

j_gene: TRBJ1-2
v_gene: TRBV19
CDR3aa: CASREIGGNYGYTF

j_gene: TRBJ2-1
v_gene: TRBV27
CDR3aa: CASSWGGFNEQFF

j_gene: TRBJ2-7
v_gene: TRBV7-2
CDR3aa: CASSYMTGSSYEQYF

j_gene: TRBJ1-6
v_gene: TRBV9
CDR3aa: CASSGQGNSPLHF

j_gene: TRBJ2-2
v_gene: TRBV4-2
CDR3aa: CASRPSGIDTGELFF

j_gene: TRBJ2-3
v_gene: TRBV7-2
CDR3aa: CASSYSAGGSDTQYF

j_gene: TRBJ1-5
v_gene: TRBV7-2
CDR3aa: CASSLNTGGGQPQHF

j_gene: TRBJ2-7
v_gene: TRBV7-8
CDR3aa: CASSLVRLAGEQYF

j_gene: TRBJ1-6
v_gene: TRBV5-6
CDR3aa: CASSLSGVNSPLHF

j_gene: TRBJ2-7
v_gene: TRBV6-5
CDR3aa: CASKMRGRDTYEQYF

j_gene: TRBJ2-7
v_gene: TRBV25-1
CDR3aa: CASSEAGFGYEQYF

j_gene: TRBJ1-5
v_gene: TRBV6-5
CDR3aa: CASMARGNQPQHF

j_gene: TRBJ1-6
v_gene: TRBV6-1
CDR3aa: CASSERPAGRDRGVTLHF

j_gene: TRBJ2-4
v_gene: TRBV18
CDR3aa: CASSPDRGSKNIQYF

j_gene: TRBJ2-3
v_gene: TRBV19
CDR3aa: CASSVGTAQLDTQYF